This TCR beta chain was captured by sequencing in a study of blood T cell repertoires in COVID-19. Participants were aged about 18 to 100 years from around 25 US areas. The method was immunoSEQ multiplex PCR; TCRdb's version includes in-frame clones alone and lacks a portion of them. This table holds around 270,000 clones, around 90% found once. V gave up 6 bases and J gave up 0 bases, with 9 bases separating them. The length of the CDR3 is 14 residues. The germline gives CDR1 MNHEY, CDR2 SVGAGI. The TCR originated in a woman aged 40 to 55 who had been exposed to COVID-19. The chain combines TRBV6-5 with TRBJ1-5; no definite D call. The sample consisted of PBMCs or T cells enriched from blood (not recorded which). Written as DNA, the CDR3 is TGTGCCAGCAGGACACCATATAGCAATCAGCCCCAGCATTTT. Translating it yields CASRTPYSNQPQHF.